The T cell receptor (beta chain) under discussion was sequenced for a study of blood T cells in healthy people across ages. Turning to the study itself: About one barcoded beta molecule was captured per two T cells (by template switching).

Extracted total RNA amounted to at least 5.5 micrograms for each sample. PCR was performed a second time for about 7 to 11 cycles using a sample-barcoded 5' primer and a J-beta primer mix. The template-switch adaptor was a 5' adaptor with 12 random nucleotides. It tagged each cDNA molecule. TCRdb independently ran MiXCR on the 5' RACE reads; one entry per CDR3 protein. The table lists 1.5 million to 2 million distinct CDR3 sequences, roughly 32% of them singletons, with approximately 10% in the top ten. The V gene lost 6 bases and the J gene lost 0 bases, with 8 bases spanning the gap. CDR3 length: 13 residues. CDR1 and CDR2 from the germline V gene are MNHEY and SMNVEV (reference sequence). Whole-study results and caveats: Long-lived and aged donors differed, with more naive CD4+ cells and higher diversity in the long-lived.

This clonotype was counted ten times or more. Antigen: not known. The sequenced material came from blood. This receptor was taken from a woman aged 25 to 39 in good health. The chain uses TRBV27 and TRBJ2-5, with D hard to call. The CDR3 region is CASSLMYQETQYF. Here the CDR3 DNA reads TGTGCCAGCAGCCTTATGTACCAAGAGACCCAGTACTTC.